This entry describes one TCR beta chain. Its antigen is as yet unknown. Every subset had its genomic DNA shared out evenly among several immunoSEQ plates. TCRdb keeps only in-frame clones here, not all; method: immunoSEQ multiplex PCR. The sample consists of fewer than 800,000 clones, about 90% of them appearing once. Positive CCR7 selection of CD45RO-negative cells yielded the naive CD8 cells, and terminally differentiated effector memory CD45RA+ cells were excluded. The data belong to a study of shared clonotypes between healthy human individuals. Study results and caveats: Even with large depth, rarefaction showed that sorted-subset sequencing was incomplete.

The germline V gene encodes CDR1 LGHNA and CDR2 YSLEER. The length of the CDR3 is 13 residues. V lost 4 bases, J lost 8 bases, and 15 bases lay in between. This TCR was sampled from a man younger than 45 in good health. The specimen was naive CD8+ T cells sorted from blood. The chain has TRBV4-3 and TRBJ2-7, with D unresolved. The CDR3 spells CASSPGPIAKQYF. The CDR3 DNA sequence: TGCGCCAGCAGCCCCGGACCCATTGCTAAGCAGTACTTC.